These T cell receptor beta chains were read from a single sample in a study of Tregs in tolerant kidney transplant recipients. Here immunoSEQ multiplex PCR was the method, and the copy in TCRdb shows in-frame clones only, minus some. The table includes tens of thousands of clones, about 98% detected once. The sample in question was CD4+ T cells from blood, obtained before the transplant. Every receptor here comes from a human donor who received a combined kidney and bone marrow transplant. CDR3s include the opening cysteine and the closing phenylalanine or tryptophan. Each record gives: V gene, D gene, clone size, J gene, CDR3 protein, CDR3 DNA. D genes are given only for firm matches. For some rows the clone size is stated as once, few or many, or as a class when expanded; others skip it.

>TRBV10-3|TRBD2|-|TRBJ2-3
CAISESTRGGGDTQYF
TGTGCCATCAGTGAGTCGACTCGGGGGGGCGGAGATACGCAGTATTTT
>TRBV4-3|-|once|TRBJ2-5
CASSRSAQETQYF
TGCGCCAGCAGTCGTAGCGCCCAAGAGACCCAGTACTTC
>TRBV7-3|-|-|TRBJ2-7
CASRAGPSPVREQYF
TGTGCCAGCCGGGCGGGCCCTTCACCGGTCCGGGAGCAGTACTTC
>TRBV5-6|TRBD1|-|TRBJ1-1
CASSPQGTGSSSRAFF
TGTGCCAGCAGCCCACAAGGGACAGGGTCTTCGTCGAGGGCTTTCTTT
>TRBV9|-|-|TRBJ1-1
CASSALPAVVDTEAFF
TGTGCCAGCAGCGCCCTCCCGGCGGTTGTAGACACTGAAGCTTTCTTT
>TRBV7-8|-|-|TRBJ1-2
CASSFGTEKLDYGYTF
TGTGCCAGCAGCTTCGGGACTGAGAAACTAGACTATGGCTACACCTTC
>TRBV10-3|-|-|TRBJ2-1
CAISEGGTYNEQFF
TGTGCCATCAGTGAGGGCGGGACTTACAATGAGCAGTTCTTC
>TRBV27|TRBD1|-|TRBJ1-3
CASSSGQGLSGNTIYF
TGTGCCAGCAGTTCTGGACAGGGCCTCTCTGGAAACACCATATATTTT
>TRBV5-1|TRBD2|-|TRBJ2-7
CASTLGTSGRTYEQYF
TGCGCCAGCACGCTTGGAACTAGCGGGAGGACCTACGAGCAGTACTTC
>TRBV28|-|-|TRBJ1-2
CASSLTGWPGYTF
TGTGCCAGCAGTTTAACAGGGTGGCCTGGCTACACCTTC
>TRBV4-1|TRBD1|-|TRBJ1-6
CASSPPDRDNSPLHF
TGCGCCAGCAGCCCCCCAGACAGGGATAATTCACCCCTCCACTTT
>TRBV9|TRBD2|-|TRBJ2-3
CASSVTSGGAGSDTQYF
TGTGCCAGCAGCGTAACTAGCGGGGGGGCCGGGTCAGATACGCAGTATTTT
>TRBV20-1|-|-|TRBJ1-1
CSANRVAEAFF
TGCAGTGCAAACAGGGTGGCTGAAGCTTTCTTT
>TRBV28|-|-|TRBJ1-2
CASSLGAEHNGYTF
TGTGCCAGCAGTTTAGGGGCGGAACACAATGGCTACACCTTC
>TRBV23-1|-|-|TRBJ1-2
CASSQQTATFNYGYTF
TGCGCCAGCAGTCAACAGACAGCAACCTTCAACTATGGCTACACCTTC
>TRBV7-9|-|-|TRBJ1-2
CASSPFLEGYTF
TGTGCCAGCAGCCCCTTTTTAGAGGGCTACACCTTC